The 23 T cell receptor beta chains in this list originate from one sample, sequenced in a study of blood T cell repertoires in COVID-19. TCRdb keeps only in-frame clones here, not all; method: immunoSEQ multiplex PCR. This sample carries 70,000 to 95,000 clones, about 80% of them seen once, and the ten largest clones take under 20%. Sequenced input: peripheral blood. These receptors were obtained from a human donor in a cohort sampled during active COVID-19.

The V and J genes are TRBV7-9 and TRBJ1-2; 11 bases line up with TRBD1. J lost 7 bases, V lost 5 bases, and 9 bases had no gene match. The CDR3 length is 15 residues. Looked up from germline, CDR1 is SEHNR and CDR2 is FQNEAQ (reference sequence). The CDR3 DNA reads as TGTGCCAGCAGCGAGGACAGGGGGCTCGTAGGTGGCTACACCTTC. This encodes CASSEDRGLVGGYTF.

CDR3 sequence: CASSLRTGAYSNQPQHF. CDR3 in DNA: TGTGCCAGCAGCCTCCGGACAGGAGCTTATAGCAATCAGCCCCAGCATTTT. V is TRBV7-8 and J is TRBJ1-5; 7 bases agree with TRBD1. The trim removed 5 bases at V and 0 bases at J, leaving 10 bases unmatched. Germline CDR1 SGHVS, CDR2 FQNEAQ. The CDR3 runs 17 residues.

The CDR3 sequence is CASSVDRDTQYF. DNA of the CDR3: TGCGCCAGCAGCGTGGACCGGGATACGCAGTATTTT. The rearrangement links TRBV5-1 to TRBJ2-3, with D unclear. CDR3 length equals 12 residues. The ends were cut back, 4 bases at V and 6 bases at J, with 9 bases in the middle. In germline, CDR1 is SGHRS, CDR2 YFSETQ.

The J gene is TRBJ1-1, the V gene TRBV15; D is possibly TRBD1 (6 bases). V lost 0 bases, J lost 1 base, and 9 bases lay in between. This CDR3 region has 15 residues. The germline CDR1 and CDR2 sequences are LNHNV and YYDKDF (reference sequence). The CDR3: CATSRDGQRNTEAFF. Written as DNA, the CDR3 is TGTGCCACCAGCAGAGATGGACAGCGGAACACTGAAGCTTTCTTT.

This chain links TRBV6-5 with TRBJ2-5; D is unresolved. V shed 7 bases and J shed 5 bases, with 11 bases lying between them. From germline, CDR1 is MNHEY and CDR2 SVGAGI. The CDR3 runs to 12 residues. The CDR3 nucleotides are TGTGCCAGCAACCGAAGAGCGGAGACCCAGTACTTC. Its protein product is CASNRRAETQYF.

The chain has TRBV18 and TRBJ2-7, with D tentatively TRBD2 (5 bases). From germline, CDR1 is KGHSH and CDR2 LQKENI. V lost 2 bases and J lost 5, with 10 bases in between. The CDR3 has 13 residues. This CDR3 reads CASSPTGSNEQYF. Written as DNA, the CDR3 is TGTGCCAGCTCACCAACGGGGAGCAACGAGCAGTACTTC.

The V gene is TRBV28, the J gene TRBJ1-1, with TRBD1 identical over 7 bases. The CDR3 runs to 14 residues. Germline CDR1 MDHEN, CDR2 SYDVKM. J gave up 1 base and V 7 bases, and 6 bases lay outside the gene matches. CDR3 bases: TGTGCCAGCAATCGACAGGGAGGGAACACTGAAGCTTTCTTT. It specifies CASNRQGGNTEAFF.

This clone was found once. This chain links TRBV5-1 with TRBJ2-7; 7 bases are a match to TRBD1. CDR1 and CDR2 from the germline V gene are SGHRS and YFSETQ. V shed 4 bases and J 1 base; nucleotides not matched to a gene: 5. The CDR3 totals 14 residues. The CDR3 coding sequence is TGCGCCAGCAGCCCAGGGGACAGTTCCTACGAGCAGTACTTC. It encodes CASSPGDSSYEQYF.

V usage is TRBV9 and J usage is TRBJ1-4, with TRBD1 matching 9 bases. Per the germline V gene, CDR1 is SGDLS and CDR2 is YYNGEE. CDR3 length: 15 amino acids. With V trimmed by 4 bases and J by 6 bases, 7 bases remained unmatched. The CDR3 sequence is CASSPQGARDEKLFF. Here the CDR3 DNA reads TGTGCCAGCAGCCCACAGGGGGCGCGGGATGAAAAACTGTTTTTT. Complete variable domain (other parts from reference TRBV9 and TRBJ1-4): DSGVTQTPKHLITATGQRVTLRCSPRSGDLSVYWYQQSLDQGLQFLIQYYNGEERAKGNILERFSAQQFPDLHSELNLSSLELGDSALYFCASSPQGARDEKLFFGSGTQLSVL.

The rearrangement links TRBV7-3 to TRBJ2-1, with 7 bases fitting TRBD1. The CDR3 extends over 15 amino acids. J gave up 7 bases and V 5 bases, and 11 bases lay outside the gene matches. CDR1 SGHTA and CDR2 FQGTGA come from the germline V gene. The CDR3 nucleotides are TGTGCCAGCAGCAACACAGGGGATGGTAGGAATGAGCAGTTCTTC. Protein product: CASSNTGDGRNEQFF.

The chain employs TRBV5-1 and TRBJ2-2, with 7 bases lining up with TRBD2. The CDR3 length is 15 residues. Germline V lookup: CDR1 SGHRS, CDR2 YFSETQ. V lost 4 bases and J lost 4; bases outside the gene matches: 7. This CDR3 is CASSPGGLGTGELFF. The DNA of the CDR3 is TGCGCCAGCAGCCCAGGTGGACTAGGCACCGGGGAGCTGTTTTTT.

This clone was counted between two and nine times. The chain carries TRBV28 and TRBJ1-2; unclear D gene. The V end lost 5 bases, the J end lost 4 bases, and 14 bases lay between the germline ends. Germline values: CDR1 MDHEN, CDR2 SYDVKM. This CDR3 has 14 amino acids. The CDR3 DNA follows: TGTGCCAGCAGTGCCCCACAAGGAGTCTATGGCTACACCTTC. This gives the protein CASSAPQGVYGYTF.

V and J are TRBV6-5 and TRBJ1-1; 9 nucleotides agree with TRBD1. Trimming removed 8 bases from V and 4 bases from J; junction bases left unmatched: 5. In germline, CDR1 is MNHEY, CDR2 SVGAGI. The CDR3 is 13 amino acids. Written as DNA, the CDR3 is TGTGCCAGCCAACGGGACAGGGTCACTGAAGCTTTCTTT. It encodes CASQRDRVTEAFF.

The genes are TRBV18 and TRBJ2-7, with TRBD2 matching 8 bases. CDR1 is KGHSH, CDR2 LQKENI, per germline. The CDR3 is made up of 15 amino acids. Unmatched junction bases numbered 11, after V lost 4 bases and J lost 6 bases. In DNA form, the CDR3 reads TGTGCCAGCTCACTAGGGCGGCCGGGAGGGGGCGAGCAGTACTTC. As protein: CASSLGRPGGGEQYF.

This chain uses TRBV2 with TRBJ2-1; 8 bases are shared with TRBD2. This CDR3 is built from 15 residues. Germline values: CDR1 SNHLY, CDR2 FYNNEI. J was trimmed by 7 bases and V by 2 bases; bases with no gene match: 7. The DNA for the CDR3 is TGTGCCAGCAGTGAAAGACCGGGAGGGCCAAATGAGCAGTTCTTC. Translation: CASSERPGGPNEQFF.

This clone was observed a few times. V gene TRBV5-1 combines with J gene TRBJ1-5; no firm D call. Trimming cost V 0 bases and J 2 bases, with 9 bases left between them. Germline assignment: CDR1 SGHRS and CDR2 YFSETQ. There are 15 residues in the CDR3. CDR3: CASSLAGAGNQPQHF. The CDR3 DNA reads as TGCGCCAGCAGCTTGGCCGGAGCTGGCAATCAGCCCCAGCATTTT.

This chain connects TRBV7-2 to TRBJ1-1; no definite D call. From germline, CDR1 is SGHTA and CDR2 FQGNSA. Trimming removed 2 bases from V and 7 bases from J, with 8 bases in between. This CDR3 comprises 12 residues. CDR3 in DNA: TGTGCCAGCAGCTTATCCCGGTTTGAAGCTTTCTTT. Protein: CASSLSRFEAFF.

This clone came up a few times. This chain links TRBV5-4 with TRBJ2-3; 8 positions agree with TRBD2. V lost 3 bases to trimming and J lost 1 base; unmatched junction nucleotides: 4. Germline V CDR1 and CDR2: SGHNT, YYREEE (reference sequence). This CDR3 contains 15 residues. DNA of the CDR3: TGTGCCAGCAGCTCCGGGGGGGCCGGCACAGATACGCAGTATTTT. Its translation: CASSSGGAGTDTQYF.

The rearrangement joins TRBV5-1 to TRBJ1-4; tentatively, D is TRBD1 (6 bases). Trimming removed 2 bases at V and 14 bases at J, with 13 bases between. The CDR3 length is 12 residues. Germline V gene sequence: CDR1 SGHRS, CDR2 YFSETQ. CDR3 sequence (DNA): TGCGCCAGCAGCTTAGCGGGGGGGCTCCTGTTTTTT. This encodes CASSLAGGLLFF. Variable domain in full (rest from reference TRBV5-1 and TRBJ1-4): KAGVTQTPRYLIKTRGQQVTLSCSPISGHRSVSWYQQTPGQGLQFLFEYFSETQRNKGNFPGRFSGRQFSNSRSEMNVSTLELGDSALYLCASSLAGGLLFFGSGTQLSVL.

The chain is built from TRBV9 and TRBJ1-6; D gene uncertain. This CDR3 is 13 amino acids long. Germline CDR1 is SGDLS and CDR2 is YYNGEE. V was cut by 0 bases and J by 8 bases, with 6 bases left in between. CDR3 DNA sequence: TGTGCCAGCAGCGTAGAACGGGATTCACCCCTCCACTTT. Its protein is CASSVERDSPLHF.

The V gene is TRBV10-3, the J gene TRBJ1-2, with unresolved D. The CDR3 is 14 residues long. Germline values: CDR1 ENHRY, CDR2 SYGVKD. V lost 0 bases to trimming and J lost 5 bases, with 10 bases between them. The CDR3 sequence is CAISESTRTYGYTF. The CDR3 coding sequence is TGTGCCATCAGTGAGTCGACTCGGACTTATGGCTACACCTTC.

This chain connects TRBV19 to TRBJ1-5; 12 bases match TRBD1. V gave up 7 bases and J gave up 4 bases; unmatched junction bases: 11. CDR1 and CDR2 (germline): LNHDA, SQIVND (reference sequence). The length of the CDR3 is 17 residues. CDR3 sequence: CASTGDRGQFVNQPQHF. The CDR3 bases are TGTGCCAGTACAGGGGACAGGGGGCAATTCGTTAATCAGCCCCAGCATTTT.

V is TRBV6-5 and J is TRBJ2-7; 10 bases are shared with TRBD2. The germline CDR1 and CDR2 sequences are MNHEY and SVGAGI. Germline trimming cut 3 bases from V and 3 bases from J; bases unmatched to any gene: 5. This CDR3 comprises 15 residues. The CDR3: CASSYEAGGRYEQYF. The CDR3 coding sequence is TGTGCCAGCAGTTATGAAGCGGGAGGGCGCTACGAGCAGTACTTC.